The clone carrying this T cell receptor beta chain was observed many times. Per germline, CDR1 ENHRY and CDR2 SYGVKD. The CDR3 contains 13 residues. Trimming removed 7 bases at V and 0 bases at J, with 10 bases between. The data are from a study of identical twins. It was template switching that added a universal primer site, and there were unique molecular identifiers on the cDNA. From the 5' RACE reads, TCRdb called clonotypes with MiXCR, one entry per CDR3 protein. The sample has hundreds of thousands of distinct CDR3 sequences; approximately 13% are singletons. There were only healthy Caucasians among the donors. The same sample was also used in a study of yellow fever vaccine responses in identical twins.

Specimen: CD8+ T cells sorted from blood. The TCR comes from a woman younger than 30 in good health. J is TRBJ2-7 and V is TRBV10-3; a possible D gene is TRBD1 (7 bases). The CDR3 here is CAITGDSSYEQYF. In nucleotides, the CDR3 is TGTGCCATCACGGGGGACAGCTCCTACGAGCAGTACTTC.